The table lists the clone carrying this T cell receptor beta chain with a count of one. Only in-frame clones appear in the TCRdb table, and some are missing; sequencing was by immunoSEQ multiplex PCR. The sample lists over 200,000 clones; approximately 87% were seen once. The data are from a study of blood T cell repertoires in COVID-19. Trimming at V came to 3 bases and at J to 4 bases, leaving 9 bases not matched to a gene. The CDR3 extends over 16 amino acids. Per germline, CDR1 SGHNT and CDR2 YENEEA. The receptor comes from a woman in her fifties or sixties in a cohort exposed to, infected with or recovered from COVID-19 (not recorded which). Sequenced material: PBMCs or T cells enriched from blood (not recorded which). V usage is TRBV11-3 and J usage is TRBJ1-1, with 9 bases identical to TRBD1. CDR3 in amino acids: CASSFRGDRGATEAFF. CDR3 coding DNA: TGTGCCAGCAGCTTTAGGGGAGACAGGGGGGCCACTGAAGCTTTCTTT.